This T cell receptor (gamma chain) was recovered during a study of γδ T cells in repeated Plasmodium falciparum infection. Overall study: Four controlled malaria infections with P. falciparum NF54 spanned less than 800 days. Some Malian samples span acute malaria episodes; others come from no-transmission periods. Findings and caveats of the study: Repeated controlled infections reportedly drove waves of new clonotype selection in Vdelta2-negative, mostly Vdelta1+, gammadelta repertoires.

TCRdb reprocessed the multiplex PCR reads through CATT. Among 30,000 or so gamma-chain clones listed, under 1.5% were seen once. This clone was detected a few times. No antigen is known for it. The TCRdb record carries a much larger clone's protein, which differs from this DNA's translation at residue 10; a read error is the likely cause, and the protein listed here is the DNA translation. Flow sorting of PBMC yielded separate Vgamma9/Vdelta2+ and Vdelta2-negative gammadelta T cell populations for bulk repertoire analysis. The CDR3 has 11 amino acids. Trimming cost V 11 bases and J 23 bases; bases outside gene matches: 15. Germline-derived CDR1 and CDR2 are GITISATS and ISYDGTV (reference sequence).

Sample: gamma-delta T cells from blood. This receptor was taken from a pool of human donors (malaria-infected and uninfected, not separated). The rearrangement links TRGV9 to TRGJP. Matching the DNA to germline supplied the J gene, which TCRdb does not give. CDR3 region: CASTTGWFKVF. Here the CDR3 DNA reads TGTGCCTCGACCACTGGTTGGTTCAAGGTATTT.